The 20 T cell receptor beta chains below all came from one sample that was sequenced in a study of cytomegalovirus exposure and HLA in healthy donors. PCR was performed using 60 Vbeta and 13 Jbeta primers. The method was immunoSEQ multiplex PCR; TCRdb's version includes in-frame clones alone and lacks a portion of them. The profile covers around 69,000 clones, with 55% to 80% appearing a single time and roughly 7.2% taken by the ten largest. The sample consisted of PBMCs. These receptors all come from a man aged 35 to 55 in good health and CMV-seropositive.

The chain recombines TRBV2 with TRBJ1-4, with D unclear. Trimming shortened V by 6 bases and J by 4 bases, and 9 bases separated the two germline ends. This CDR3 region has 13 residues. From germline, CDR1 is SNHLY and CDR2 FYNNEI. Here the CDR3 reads CASREDGNEKLFF. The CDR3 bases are TGTGCCAGCAGAGAGGATGGTAATGAAAAACTGTTTTTT. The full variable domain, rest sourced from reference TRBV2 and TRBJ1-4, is EPEVTQTPSHQVTQMGQEVILRCVPISNHLYFYWYRQILGQKVEFLVSFYNNEISEKSEIFDDQFSVERPDGSNFTLKIRSTKLEDSAMYFCASREDGNEKLFFGSGTQLSVL.

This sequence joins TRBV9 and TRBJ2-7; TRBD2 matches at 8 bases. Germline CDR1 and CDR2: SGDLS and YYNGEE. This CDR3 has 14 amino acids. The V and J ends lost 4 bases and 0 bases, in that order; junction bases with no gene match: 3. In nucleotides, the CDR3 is TGTGCCAGCAGCCGGGAGGGGAGCTCCTACGAGCAGTACTTC. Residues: CASSREGSSYEQYF. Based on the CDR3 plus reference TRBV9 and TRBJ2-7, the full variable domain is DSGVTQTPKHLITATGQRVTLRCSPRSGDLSVYWYQQSLDQGLQFLIQYYNGEERAKGNILERFSAQQFPDLHSELNLSSLELGDSALYFCASSREGSSYEQYFGPGTRLTVT.

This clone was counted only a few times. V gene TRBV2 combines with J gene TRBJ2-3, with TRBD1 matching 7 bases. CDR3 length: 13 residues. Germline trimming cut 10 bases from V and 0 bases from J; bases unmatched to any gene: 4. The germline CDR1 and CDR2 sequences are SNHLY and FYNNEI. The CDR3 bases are TGTGCCATTGGGACAGAAAGCACAGATACGCAGTATTTT. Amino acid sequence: CAIGTESTDTQYF.

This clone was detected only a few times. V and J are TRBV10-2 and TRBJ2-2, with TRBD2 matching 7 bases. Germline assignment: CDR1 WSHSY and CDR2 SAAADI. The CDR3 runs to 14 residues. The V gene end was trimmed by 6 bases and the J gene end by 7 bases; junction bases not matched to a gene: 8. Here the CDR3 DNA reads TGCGCCAGCAGCATCGGGGGGACCGGCGGGGAGCTGTTTTTT. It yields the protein CASSIGGTGGELFF.

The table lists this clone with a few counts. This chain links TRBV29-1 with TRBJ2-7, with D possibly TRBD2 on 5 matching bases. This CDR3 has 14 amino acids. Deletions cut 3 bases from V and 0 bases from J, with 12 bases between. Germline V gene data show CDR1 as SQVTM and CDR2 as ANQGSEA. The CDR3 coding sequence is TGCAGCGTTGATCGCGGAGGCGGCTCCTACGAGCAGTACTTC. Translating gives CSVDRGGGSYEQYF.

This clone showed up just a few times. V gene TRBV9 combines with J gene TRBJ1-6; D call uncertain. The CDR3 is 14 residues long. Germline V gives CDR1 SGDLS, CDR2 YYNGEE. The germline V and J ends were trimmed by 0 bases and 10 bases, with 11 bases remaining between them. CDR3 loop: CASSVATGGSPLHF. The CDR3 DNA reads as TGTGCCAGCAGCGTAGCTACCGGAGGGTCACCCCTCCACTTT.

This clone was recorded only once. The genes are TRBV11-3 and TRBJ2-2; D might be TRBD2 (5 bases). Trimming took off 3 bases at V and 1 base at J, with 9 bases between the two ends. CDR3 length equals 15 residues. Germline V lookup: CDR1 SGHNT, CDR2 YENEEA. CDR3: CASSFGRGNTGELFF. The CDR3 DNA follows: TGTGCCAGCAGCTTTGGTCGGGGGAACACCGGGGAGCTGTTTTTT. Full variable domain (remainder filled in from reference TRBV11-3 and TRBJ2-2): EAGVVQSPRYKIIEKKQPVAFWCNPISGHNTLYWYLQNLGQGPELLIRYENEEAVDDSQLPKDRFSAERLKGVDSTLKIQPAELGDSAVYLCASSFGRGNTGELFFGEGSRLTVL.

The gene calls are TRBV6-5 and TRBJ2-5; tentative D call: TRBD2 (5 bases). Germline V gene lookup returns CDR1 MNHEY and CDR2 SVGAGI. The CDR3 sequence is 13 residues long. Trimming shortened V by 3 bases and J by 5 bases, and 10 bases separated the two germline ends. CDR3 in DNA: TGTGCCAGCAGTTATTTCCAGCGGGAGACCCAGTACTTC. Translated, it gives CASSYFQRETQYF.

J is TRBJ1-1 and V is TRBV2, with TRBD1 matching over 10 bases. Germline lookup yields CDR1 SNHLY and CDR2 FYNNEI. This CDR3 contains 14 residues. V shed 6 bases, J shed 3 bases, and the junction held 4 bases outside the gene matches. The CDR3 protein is CASRWDRGDTEAFF. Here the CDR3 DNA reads TGTGCCAGCAGGTGGGACAGGGGAGACACTGAAGCTTTCTTT.

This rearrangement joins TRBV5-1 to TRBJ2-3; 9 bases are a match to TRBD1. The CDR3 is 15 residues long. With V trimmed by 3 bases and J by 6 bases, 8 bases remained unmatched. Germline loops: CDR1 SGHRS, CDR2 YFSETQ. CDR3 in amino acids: CASSYTGTGSDTQYF. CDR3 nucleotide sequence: TGCGCCAGCAGCTACACCGGGACAGGGTCTGATACGCAGTATTTT. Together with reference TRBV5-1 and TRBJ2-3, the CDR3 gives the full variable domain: KAGVTQTPRYLIKTRGQQVTLSCSPISGHRSVSWYQQTPGQGLQFLFEYFSETQRNKGNFPGRFSGRQFSNSRSEMNVSTLELGDSALYLCASSYTGTGSDTQYFGPGTRLTVL.

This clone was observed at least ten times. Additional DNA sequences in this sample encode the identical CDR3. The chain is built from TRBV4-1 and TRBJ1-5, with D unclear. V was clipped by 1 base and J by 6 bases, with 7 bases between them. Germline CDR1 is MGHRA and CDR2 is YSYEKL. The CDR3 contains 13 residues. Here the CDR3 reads CASSQVRSQPQHF. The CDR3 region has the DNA TGCGCCAGCAGCCAAGTGAGAAGTCAGCCCCAGCATTTT.

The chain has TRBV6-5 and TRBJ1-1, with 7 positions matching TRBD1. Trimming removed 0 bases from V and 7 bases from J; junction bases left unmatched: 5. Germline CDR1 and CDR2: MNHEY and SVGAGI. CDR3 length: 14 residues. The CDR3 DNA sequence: TGTGCCAGCAGTTACTCGGGACAGTACGGTGAAGCTTTCTTT. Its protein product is CASSYSGQYGEAFF.

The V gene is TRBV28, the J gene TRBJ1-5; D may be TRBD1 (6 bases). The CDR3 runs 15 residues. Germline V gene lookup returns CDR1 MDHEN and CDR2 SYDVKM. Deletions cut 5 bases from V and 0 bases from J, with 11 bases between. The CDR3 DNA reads TGTGCCAGCAGTCGGACAGAATATAGCAATCAGCCCCAGCATTTT. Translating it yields CASSRTEYSNQPQHF.

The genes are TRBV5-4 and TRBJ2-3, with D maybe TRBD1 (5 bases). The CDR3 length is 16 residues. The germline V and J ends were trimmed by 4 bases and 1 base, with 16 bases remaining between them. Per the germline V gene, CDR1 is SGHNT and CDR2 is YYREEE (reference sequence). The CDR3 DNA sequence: TGTGCCAGCAGCCTAGGGGCCACTCCCCGCACAGATACGCAGTATTTT. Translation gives CASSLGATPRTDTQYF. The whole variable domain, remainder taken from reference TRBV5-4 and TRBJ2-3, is ETGVTQSPTHLIKTRGQQVTLRCSSQSGHNTVSWYQQALGQGPQFIFQYYREEENGRGNFPPRFSGLQFPNYSSELNVNALELDDSALYLCASSLGATPRTDTQYFGPGTRLTVL.

CDR3 sequence (DNA): TGTGCCAGCAGTCTCCTGAACACTGAAGCTTTCTTT. The encoded protein is CASSLLNTEAFF. This rearrangement joins TRBV25-1 to TRBJ1-1; no firm D call. The germline V gene encodes CDR1 MGHDK and CDR2 SYGVNS. The CDR3 is 12 residues long. V lost 5 bases to trimming and J lost 0 bases, with 4 bases between them.

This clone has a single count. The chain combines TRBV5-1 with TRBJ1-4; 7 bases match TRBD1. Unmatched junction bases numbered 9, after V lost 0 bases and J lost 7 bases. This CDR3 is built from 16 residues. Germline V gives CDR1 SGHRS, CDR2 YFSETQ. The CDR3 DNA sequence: TGCGCCAGCAGCTTGGGGGACAGCCCATCGAGTGAAAAACTGTTTTTT. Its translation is CASSLGDSPSSEKLFF.

CDR3 region: CASSPDRGGNYGYTF. CDR3 nucleotide sequence: TGCGCCAGCAGCCCCGACAGGGGCGGAAACTATGGCTACACCTTC. The chain has TRBV5-1 and TRBJ1-2; 8 nucleotides line up with TRBD1. CDR1 is SGHRS and CDR2 is YFSETQ in the germline V gene. CDR3 length: 15 amino acids. V dropped 4 bases and J dropped 2; count of bases not matched to a gene: 7.

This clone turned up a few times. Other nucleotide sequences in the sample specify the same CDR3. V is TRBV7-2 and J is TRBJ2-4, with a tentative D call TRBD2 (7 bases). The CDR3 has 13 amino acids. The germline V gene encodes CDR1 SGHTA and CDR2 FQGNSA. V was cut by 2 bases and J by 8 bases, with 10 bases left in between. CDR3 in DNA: TGTGCCAGCAGCTTACGGGGGGCGGACATTCAGTACTTC. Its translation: CASSLRGADIQYF.

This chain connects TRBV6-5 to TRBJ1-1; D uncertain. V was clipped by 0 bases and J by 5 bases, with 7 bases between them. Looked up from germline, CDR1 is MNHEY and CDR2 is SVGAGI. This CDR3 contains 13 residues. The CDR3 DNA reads TGTGCCAGCAGTTACTCGAGGGTTACTGAAGCTTTCTTT. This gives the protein CASSYSRVTEAFF.

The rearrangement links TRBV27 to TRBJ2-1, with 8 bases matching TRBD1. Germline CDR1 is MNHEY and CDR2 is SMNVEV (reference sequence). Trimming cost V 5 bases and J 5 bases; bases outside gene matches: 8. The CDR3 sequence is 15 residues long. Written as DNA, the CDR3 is TGTGCCAGCAGTCTACAGGGGGTCGTTCACAATGAGCAGTTCTTC. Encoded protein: CASSLQGVVHNEQFF.